Following are 10 T cell receptor beta chains from one sample sequenced in a study of neurological immune-mediated disorders (dated by TCRdb to about 2019). Libraries were made using 5' RACE. Sequencing used an Illumina HiSeq 2500. TCRdb itself trimmed the public reads at Q25 with fastp, ran MiXCR and retained productive beta chains. Each CDR3 protein gets just one entry, which takes the most common genes and DNA from the rows behind it. Across this sample there are tens of thousands of distinct CDR3 sequences, with around 4.6% seen only once. 2.2% of the sample comes from the top ten. Sequencing was done on a sample of PBMCs. The receptors originated from a woman aged 30 to 39 with multiple sclerosis.

This clonotype was observed many times. The V call is TRBV5-5, the J call TRBJ2-2; 8 nucleotides line up with TRBD1. The CDR3 is 17 residues long. The J segment lost 2 bases and the V segment lost 1 base, leaving 7 bases of the junction unmatched. Germline-derived CDR1 and CDR2 are SGHKS and YYEKEE (reference sequence). In nucleotides, the CDR3 is TGTGCCAGCAGCTTGACAGGGACAGGTTTTAACACCGGGGAGCTGTTTTTT. The encoded protein is CASSLTGTGFNTGELFF. The whole variable domain, remainder taken from reference TRBV5-5 and TRBJ2-2, is DAGVTQSPTHLIKTRGQQVTLRCSPISGHKSVSWYQQVLGQGPQFIFQYYEKEERGRGNFPDRFSARQFPNYSSELNVNALLLGDSALYLCASSLTGTGFNTGELFFGEGSRLTVL.

This clonotype was detected many times. The chain couples TRBV18 to TRBJ2-6; no reliable D call. CDR3 length equals 16 residues. Germline values: CDR1 KGHSH, CDR2 LQKENI. V lost 3 bases to trimming and J lost 0 bases, with 9 bases between them. The CDR3: CASSPRRSSGANVLTF. Written as DNA, the CDR3 is TGTGCCAGCTCACCCCGACGGTCCTCTGGGGCCAACGTCCTGACTTTC.

This clonotype has at least ten counts. This chain uses TRBV6-5 with TRBJ2-2, with 10 bases aligning to TRBD2. Germline CDR1 and CDR2: MNHEY and SVGAGI. The J segment lost 3 bases and the V segment lost 6 bases, leaving 10 bases of the junction unmatched. The CDR3 length is 17 residues. The CDR3 DNA reads as TGTGCCAGCAGGAGGAGTTCAGCGGGAGGGTACACCGGGGAGCTGTTTTTT. This encodes CASRRSSAGGYTGELFF.

A remark on this clonotype: In this CDR3 the conserved last residue, phenylalanine or tryptophan, is missing, so a read error is likely. The chain couples TRBV5-1 to TRBJ2-1, with D hard to call. V lost 5 bases and J lost 0, with 12 bases in between. This CDR3 contains 15 residues. Germline V CDR1 and CDR2: SGHRS, YFSETQ. CDR3: CASRATLISYNEQFN. CDR3 in DNA: TGCGCCAGCAGGGCCACGCTCATCTCCTACAATGAGCAGTTCAAC.

The table lists this clonotype with many counts. The DNA of the CDR3 is TGTGCCAGCAGCTTAGTTGGGGGACAGAGCTCTGAAGCTTTCTTT. It encodes CASSLVGGQSSEAFF. This rearrangement joins TRBV7-9 to TRBJ1-1, with TRBD1 matching 7 bases. With V trimmed by 1 base and J by 6 bases, 8 bases remained unmatched. The CDR3 has 15 residues. CDR1 is SEHNR, CDR2 FQNEAQ, per germline (reference sequence). Together with reference TRBV7-9 and TRBJ1-1, the CDR3 gives the full variable domain: DTGVSQNPRHKITKRGQNVTFRCDPISEHNRLYWYRQTLGQGPEFLTYFQNEAQLEKSRLLSDRFSAERPKGSFSTLEIQRTEQGDSAMYLCASSLVGGQSSEAFFGQGTRLTVV.

This clonotype was detected ten times or more. This chain joins TRBV5-1 and TRBJ2-1, with TRBD2 matching over 11 bases. The CDR3 totals 17 residues. Looked up from germline, CDR1 is SGHRS and CDR2 is YFSETQ. J was trimmed by 0 bases and V by 0 bases; bases with no gene match: 2. The CDR3 sequence is CASSLASGGSSYNEQFF. As DNA, the CDR3 is TGCGCCAGCAGCTTGGCTAGCGGGGGGTCCTCCTACAATGAGCAGTTCTTC.

This clonotype occurred many times. This rearrangement joins TRBV5-1 to TRBJ2-2; D unclear. CDR3 length: 13 amino acids. The germline CDR1 and CDR2 sequences are SGHRS and YFSETQ. The V and J ends lost 4 bases and 3 bases respectively, with 7 bases between them. The CDR3 DNA reads TGCGCCAGCAGCCCCCTTGACACCGGGGAGCTGTTTTTT. This gives the protein CASSPLDTGELFF. The full variable domain, rest sourced from reference TRBV5-1 and TRBJ2-2, is KAGVTQTPRYLIKTRGQQVTLSCSPISGHRSVSWYQQTPGQGLQFLFEYFSETQRNKGNFPGRFSGRQFSNSRSEMNVSTLELGDSALYLCASSPLDTGELFFGEGSRLTVL.

This clonotype showed up many times. The chain recombines TRBV20-1 with TRBJ2-5; no definite D call. Germline-derived CDR1 and CDR2 are DFQATT and SNEGSKA (reference sequence). Trimming removed 5 bases from V and 0 bases from J, with 16 bases in between. There are 15 residues in the CDR3. As DNA, the CDR3 is TGCAGTGCTTTCCGCCTGACACCTTACCAAGAGACCCAGTACTTC. It translates to CSAFRLTPYQETQYF.

The chain links TRBV18 to TRBJ2-7; 12 bases are a match to TRBD2. The CDR3 contains 18 residues. V trimming: 2 bases; J trimming: 4 bases; junction bases outside the gene matches: 12. Germline-derived CDR1 and CDR2 are KGHSH and LQKENI. The CDR3 loop is CASSPYASGTSGSYEQYV. For the CDR3, the DNA is TGTGCCAGCTCACCATATGCCTCCGGGACTAGCGGGTCTTACGAGCAGTACGTC.

The rearrangement joins TRBV7-2 to TRBJ2-1; no firm D call. The CDR3 is made up of 15 amino acids. The V and J ends lost 4 bases and 0 bases respectively, with 10 bases between them. In germline, CDR1 is SGHTA, CDR2 FQGNSA. DNA for the CDR3: TGTGCCAGCAGCTCCCTCGGTGGCTCCTACAATGAGCAGTTCTTC. It yields the protein CASSSLGGSYNEQFF. Based on the CDR3 plus reference TRBV7-2 and TRBJ2-1, the full variable domain is GAGVSQSPSNKVTEKGKDVELRCDPISGHTALYWYRQSLGQGLEFLIYFQGNSAPDKSGLPSDRFSAERTGGSVSTLTIQRTQQEDSAVYLCASSSLGGSYNEQFFGPGTRLTVL.